Given below is one TCR beta chain in context. These data come from a study of OX40 agonist ivuxolimab in advanced cancers. TCRdb's table, derived via immunoSEQ multiplex PCR, lists solely in-frame clones and lacks some. The profile shows 75,000 to 90,000 clones, about 90% of them singletons. This CDR3 contains 16 residues. The junction had 11 bases not matched to a gene; V was cut back by 5 bases and J by 5 bases. Germline assignment: CDR1 SEHNR and CDR2 FQNEAQ (reference sequence). This chain uses TRBV7-9 with TRBJ2-5, with TRBD2 matching over 10 bases. This clonotype originated in an adult with an advanced solid tumor such as melanoma, head and neck, liver or kidney cancer. Sequencing used CD4+ or CD8+ T cells sorted from blood, obtained in a trial of the OX40 agonist ivuxolimab. Here the CDR3 DNA reads TGTGCCAGCAGCAGGGGAGGACTAGCGGCGAAGGAGACCCAGTACTTC. It specifies CASSRGGLAAKETQYF.